Below are 26 T cell receptor beta chains sequenced from a single sample in a study of tumor-infiltrating lymphocytes in primary liver carcinoma. Unsorted bulk tissue of roughly 20-34 mg yielded co-extracted RNA and DNA. Starting material of 450 to 550 ng total RNA yielded TCR beta cDNA via a constant-region primer. Slightly modified ARM-PCR with three nested multiplex PCR rounds yielded TCR beta libraries. TRBV1-TRBV30 forward and Cbeta reverse primers drove the first two roughly 9-cycle rounds. TCRdb processed the multiplex PCR reads anew with MiXCR; each CDR3 protein has one entry. The sample holds over 95,000 distinct CDR3 sequences, roughly 69% seen once. The sample consisted of liver tumor tissue from sampling region 5. Described subset: tumor region T5, tumor centre. All receptors come from a woman aged 60 to 75 with primary liver carcinoma and hepatitis B virus infection.

Regarding this clonotype: A much larger clone sits a single nucleotide away, making a read error possible. The chain couples TRBV24-1 to TRBJ2-1, with 11 positions matching TRBD1. The CDR3 loop spans 17 amino acids. Per germline, CDR1 KGHDR and CDR2 SFDVKD. The CDR3 here is CVTSGGQGARTYNEQFF. CDR3 sequence (DNA): TGTGTCACCAGTGGAGGACAGGGGGCTAGAACCTACAATGAGCAGTTCTTC.

This clonotype came up a few times. This may stem from a read error, because a much larger clone lies one nucleotide away. J is TRBJ2-1 and V is TRBV4-2, with 12 bases lining up with TRBD2. The CDR3 runs 15 residues. Germline assignment: CDR1 LGHNA and CDR2 YNFKEQ. CDR3 DNA sequence: TGTGTCAGCAGCCAAATGACTAGCGGGAGTAATGAGCAGTTCTTC. This gives the protein CVSSQMTSGSNEQFF.

Comment on this clonotype: A junction end diverges from the germline sequence, so it may reflect a read error. The chain employs TRBV11-2 and TRBJ1-1; 11 bases agree with TRBD1. The CDR3 length is 17 residues. Germline values: CDR1 SGHAT, CDR2 FQNNGV. CDR3 in DNA: TGTGCCAGTAGGCGTGGACAGGGGGCTTTCTTGGACACTGATGCTTTCTTT. Residues: CASRRGQGAFLDTDAFF.

This clonotype was counted once. The chain is built from TRBV6-1 and TRBJ2-5; 7 bases align to TRBD1. The CDR3 runs to 15 residues. CDR1 MNHNS and CDR2 SASEGT come from the germline V gene. CDR3 in amino acids: CANDREEALQETQYF. In nucleotides, the CDR3 is TGTGCGAACGACAGGGAAGAAGCGCTCCAAGAGACCCAGTACTTC.

A note on this clonotype: Because the CDR3 is missing its conserved closing phenylalanine or tryptophan, this is likely a read error. The chain recombines TRBV4-2 with TRBJ1-2; D perhaps matches TRBD1 (6 bases). The CDR3 contains 15 residues. V was clipped by 6 bases and J by 4 bases, with 18 bases between them. Germline lookup yields CDR1 LGHNA and CDR2 YNFKEQ. This CDR3 reads CASSQWSGQTYGYTL. CDR3 sequence (DNA): TGTGCCAGCAGTCAATGGTCTGGACAGACCTATGGCTACACCCTC.

On this clonotype: A clone one base away is much larger, so this may be a read error. The chain has TRBV28 and TRBJ2-1; D remains unclear. Germline CDR1 is MDHEN and CDR2 is SYDVKM. V lost 7 bases to trimming and J lost 7 bases, with 11 bases between them. The length of the CDR3 is 12 residues. CDR3 coding DNA: TGTGCCAGCACTTTGGTAGAGAATGAGCAGTTCTTC. This translates into CASTLVENEQFF.

A note on this clonotype: One end of the junction is discordant with germline, which a read error may explain. The chain couples TRBV11-2 to TRBJ2-7; D might be TRBD2 (5 bases). Per germline, CDR1 SGHAT and CDR2 FQNNGV. This CDR3 spans 18 amino acids. Here the CDR3 DNA reads TGTGCCAGCAGCTTTGATTGGGTCAGTCTAGCTGATCCCTACGAGCAGAACTTC. It encodes CASSFDWVSLADPYEQNF.

Regarding this clonotype: One end of the junction fails to match germline, which may point to a read error. The chain recombines TRBV10-3 with TRBJ2-7; either TRBD1 or TRBD2 may supply D (5 bases each). The CDR3 runs 14 residues. Germline values: CDR1 ENHRY, CDR2 SYGVKD. The CDR3 here is CAIRSVRDPYERYF. In DNA form, the CDR3 reads TGTGCCATCCGGTCGGTCAGGGACCCCTACGAGCGGTACTTC.

About this clonotype itself: A much larger clone lies one base from this, so it may be a read error. The chain couples TRBV5-4 to TRBJ1-1, with D uncertain. The length of the CDR3 is 13 residues. The germline gives CDR1 SGHNT, CDR2 YYREEE (reference sequence). DNA of the CDR3: TGTGTCAGCAGTCAGGCCACGTCGACTGAAGCTTTCTTT. Protein sequence: CVSSQATSTEAFF.

With respect to this clonotype: The CDR3 does not close with the conserved phenylalanine or tryptophan, likely indicating a read error. The chain uses TRBV28 and TRBJ2-6; D call uncertain. The V gene lost 7 bases and the J gene lost 3 bases, with 7 bases spanning the gap. This CDR3 has 13 residues. The germline V gene has CDR1 MDHEN and CDR2 SYDVKM. In nucleotides, the CDR3 is TGTGCCAGCACCCTATATGGGGCCAACGTCCTGACTTCC. Protein: CASTLYGANVLTS.

Comments on this clonotype: No conserved phenylalanine or tryptophan is present at the end of the CDR3, so a read error is the likely explanation. It is unclear where the CDR3 begins or ends on the DNA, so no DNA is shown, and the CDR3 is as TCRdb lists it. The V gene is TRBV28, the J gene TRBJ2-7; the D segment call TRBD1 is taken from the table without a DNA check. Germline lookup yields CDR1 MDHEN and CDR2 SYDVKM. 16 amino acids form the CDR3, both terminal residues included. CDR3 sequence reads: CASSLWGESKSYEQCI.

Only a few counts were recorded for this clonotype. The chain has TRBV29-1 and TRBJ2-1; no reliable D call. The V end lost 4 bases, the J end lost 2 bases, and 6 bases lay between the germline ends. The CDR3 runs 12 residues. CDR1 is SQVTM, CDR2 ANQGSEA, per germline. The CDR3 nucleotides are TGCAGCGTTGTTTGGGCCTACAATGAGCAGTTCTTC. This gives the protein CSVVWAYNEQFF.

The table lists this clonotype with a count of one. This chain uses TRBV5-1 with TRBJ1-2, with 8 positions matching TRBD1. The CDR3 totals 18 residues. The V gene's germline CDR1 is SGHRS and CDR2 YFSETQ. Trimming cost V 0 bases and J 7 bases; bases outside gene matches: 17. The CDR3 bases are TGCGCCAGCAGCTTGGATGAGGGGTTCGGACAGGGAATAGGTGGCTACACCTTC. Amino acid sequence: CASSLDEGFGQGIGGYTF.

This CDR3 reads CASNSGAGEQFF. The CDR3 coding sequence is TGTGCCAGCAACTCAGGGGCGGGTGAGCAGTTCTTC. This sequence joins TRBV11-2 and TRBJ2-1, with a tentative D call TRBD1 (6 bases). The germline gives CDR1 SGHAT, CDR2 FQNNGV. The CDR3 contains 12 residues. The germline V and J ends were trimmed by 7 bases and 9 bases, with 13 bases remaining between them.

Turning to this clonotype: Possible read error: a much larger clone is one base away. CDR3 nucleotides: TGTGCCAGCAGTTTAGCCGGGACTAGCTGGAATGAGCAGTTCTTC. Its translation is CASSLAGTSWNEQFF. This chain links TRBV12-3 or TRBV12-4 with TRBJ2-1; 9 bases agree with TRBD2. The J segment lost 7 bases and the V segment lost 0 bases, leaving 4 bases of the junction unmatched. The CDR3 extends over 15 amino acids.

A few counts support this clonotype. The chain combines TRBV18 with TRBJ2-1, with no clear D. Germline values: CDR1 KGHSH, CDR2 LQKENI. Trimming pared 2 bases from V and 5 bases from J, leaving 16 bases between. This CDR3 is built from 16 residues. The chain's CDR3 is CASSPSSRASNNEQFF. The CDR3, as DNA: TGTGCCAGCTCACCATCGTCAAGGGCTTCAAACAATGAGCAGTTCTTC. Supplemented by reference TRBV18 and TRBJ2-1, the full variable domain reads NAGVMQNPRHLVRRRGQEARLRCSPMKGHSHVYWYRQLPEEGLKFMVYLQKENIIDESGMPKERFSAEFPKEGPSILRIQQVVRGDSAAYFCASSPSSRASNNEQFFGPGTRLTVL.

CDR3 amino acids: CATSDLRMRDELYEQYF. The CDR3 coding sequence is TGTGCCACCAGTGATTTGCGTATGAGGGACGAACTCTACGAGCAGTACTTC. The rearrangement links TRBV24-1 to TRBJ2-7; either TRBD1 or TRBD2 may supply D (5 bases each). V lost 0 bases to trimming and J lost 3 bases, with 17 bases between them. This CDR3 has 17 amino acids. Germline-derived CDR1 and CDR2 are KGHDR and SFDVKD.

A few counts support this clonotype. This rearrangement joins TRBV13 to TRBJ2-7, with a possible D match to TRBD2 (5 bases). Germline V gene sequence: CDR1 PRHDT, CDR2 FYEKMQ (reference sequence). V was trimmed by 5 bases and J by 5 bases, leaving 22 bases between them. This CDR3 has 16 amino acids. The CDR3 here is CASSLFDGGHFHEQYF. The CDR3, as DNA: TGTGCCAGCAGCCTTTTCGACGGAGGTCATTTTCACGAGCAGTACTTC.

Concerning this clonotype: A much larger clone differs by one base, so this may be a read error. This rearrangement joins TRBV7-9 to TRBJ1-5; D not resolved. CDR1 and CDR2 from the germline V gene are SEHNR and FQNEAQ (reference sequence). The CDR3 is 13 amino acids. Trimming took off 5 bases at V and 6 bases at J, with 11 bases between the two ends. CDR3 region: CASSLQRGQPQHF. As DNA, the CDR3 is TGTGCCAGCAGCCTACAGAGAGGTCAGCCCCAGCATTTT.

This clonotype was detected ten times or more. V usage is TRBV29-1 and J usage is TRBJ2-1, with TRBD2 matching over 7 bases. This CDR3 spans 16 amino acids. Germline lookup yields CDR1 SQVTM and CDR2 ANQGSEA. J lost 7 bases, V lost 5 bases, and 17 bases had no gene match. CDR3 nucleotide sequence: TGCAGCGTTCACCCTCTAGCGGATGATACGAGGAATGAGCAGTTCTTC. Amino acid sequence: CSVHPLADDTRNEQFF.

On this clonotype itself: This may be a read error: a much more frequent sequence differs by one nucleotide. This chain connects TRBV12-3 or TRBV12-4 to TRBJ2-7; 16 nucleotides agree with TRBD2. There are 16 residues in the CDR3. The V and J ends lost 6 bases and 5 bases, in that order; junction bases with no gene match: 7. The CDR3, as DNA: TGTGCCAGCAGCAAGGGACTAGCGGGAGGGCAGCACGAGCAGTACTTC. It codes for CASSKGLAGGQHEQYF.

As to this clonotype: One junction end does not reproduce the germline sequence, and a read error may be involved. The chain is built from TRBV11-1 and TRBJ2-5; D remains ambiguous. CDR3 length equals 13 residues. CDR1 SGHAT and CDR2 FQDESV come from the germline V gene (reference sequence). Here the CDR3 DNA reads TGTGTCAGCAGCTTACGGTACCAAGAGACCCAGTACTTC. Encoded protein: CVSSLRYQETQYF.

This clonotype was counted at least ten times. V usage is TRBV5-5 and J usage is TRBJ1-5, with D tentatively TRBD1 (6 bases). The CDR3 sequence is 15 residues long. V was trimmed by 4 bases and J by 0 bases, leaving 11 bases between them. Germline CDR1 is SGHKS and CDR2 is YYEKEE (reference sequence). CDR3 region: CASSVWTDSNQPQHF. In nucleotides, the CDR3 is TGTGCCAGCAGCGTTTGGACAGATAGCAATCAGCCCCAGCATTTT.

This clonotype was counted between two and nine times. The CDR3 DNA follows: TGTGCCAGCAGTTCCCCTTCACCACTAGCGGACGAGCAGTACTTC. Translation gives CASSSPSPLADEQYF. The V call is TRBV28, the J call TRBJ2-7; 8 bases are a match to TRBD2. The CDR3 consists of 15 residues. Germline V gene sequence: CDR1 MDHEN, CDR2 SYDVKM. The V segment lost 4 bases and the J segment 5 bases; nucleotides outside the gene matches: 10.

The chain uses TRBV28 and TRBJ1-2, with 9 bases that match TRBD1. The V and J ends lost 0 bases and 6 bases, in that order; junction bases with no gene match: 5. This CDR3 has 15 amino acids. CDR1 MDHEN and CDR2 SYDVKM come from the germline V gene. The CDR3 is CASSLWGQGGHGYTF. For the CDR3, the DNA is TGTGCCAGCAGTTTATGGGGACAGGGAGGCCATGGCTACACCTTC.

The chain links TRBV2 to TRBJ2-1; possible D gene TRBD2, 5 bases. V lost 4 bases and J lost 1, with 17 bases in between. Germline loops: CDR1 SNHLY, CDR2 FYNNEI. The CDR3 is made up of 17 amino acids. CDR3 nucleotide sequence: TGTGCCAGCAGTGGTTCGGGGTTCGGGTTTTCCTACAATGAGCAGTTCTTC. Its translation: CASSGSGFGFSYNEQFF.